This entry lists 5 T cell receptor beta chains sequenced from one sample in a study of spatial heterogeneity in lung cancer (dated by TCRdb to the late 2010s). Antigens of these TCRs are unknown. Interpreted using the paper, the time point label stands for: sample taken at primary tumor resection. The library came from 5' RACE. The sequencing machine was a NextSeq 500. TCRdb reworked the public reads: Q25 trimming with fastp, MiXCR clone assembly, productive beta chains retained. Rows are combined by CDR3 protein, so each entry shows the most common genes and DNA. The sample records under 6,000 distinct CDR3 sequences, roughly 6.5% of which are singletons. About a third of the sample is in the top ten clones. Paper-wide results and their limitations: The tumor nonsynonymous mutation count correlated with the number of expanded intratumoral alpha and beta TCRs.

Sequenced here: lung tumor tissue, sampled at surgery. The source is a female donor with early-stage non-small cell lung cancer.

This clonotype is medium-sized (0.01 to 0.1%). This beta chain lies outside the target of a library built for alpha chains; its clone size means little. The chain links TRBV6-1 to TRBJ1-1, with TRBD1 matching 9 bases. The CDR3 is 15 residues long. V lost 7 bases to trimming and J lost 6 bases; unmatched junction nucleotides: 12. CDR1 is MNHNS and CDR2 is SASEGT in the germline V gene. The DNA of the CDR3 is TGTGCCAGCAACCCGGGACAGGGATGGTTGGCTGAAGCTTTCTTT. Translation: CASNPGQGWLAEAFF.

This clonotype appeared many times. The library was prepared for alpha chains; this beta chain is a stray read, so its frequency means little. This rearrangement joins TRBV29-1 to TRBJ2-1; 8 nucleotides line up with TRBD1. Germline values: CDR1 SQVTM, CDR2 ANQGSEA. The CDR3 is 14 amino acids. The V segment lost 5 bases and the J segment 2 bases; nucleotides outside the gene matches: 5. CDR3 nucleotide sequence: TGCAGCGTTTCCAAGGACAGGGCCTACAATGAGCAGTTCTTC. This gives the protein CSVSKDRAYNEQFF.

In this sample, this clonotype is medium-sized. This beta chain is an unintended read in a library built for alpha chains; its size means little. The chain joins TRBV4-1 to TRBJ2-1, with 12 bases fitting TRBD1. After removal of 1 base from V and 10 bases from J, the junction contained 8 bases not matched to a gene. Per the germline V gene, CDR1 is MGHRA and CDR2 is YSYEKL. The CDR3 consists of 16 residues. CDR3 nucleotide sequence: TGCGCCAGCAGCCAAGTTGGGACAGGGGGCCTGGAGGAGCAGTTCTTC. This gives the protein CASSQVGTGGLEEQFF.

This clonotype was recorded a few times. This beta chain slipped into a library made for alpha chains as a stray read, so its size is not meaningful. Written as DNA, the CDR3 is TGCAGTGCTAGAGAGGGCGGTGCAACTAATGAAAAACTGTTTTTT. Amino acid sequence: CSAREGGATNEKLFF. This chain uses TRBV20-1 with TRBJ1-4, with no clear D. The germline V and J ends were trimmed by 0 bases and 0 bases, with 8 bases remaining between them. This CDR3 comprises 15 residues. The germline V gene has CDR1 DFQATT and CDR2 SNEGSKA (reference sequence).

This clonotype occurred many times. The library was designed around alpha chains, so this beta chain is a stray read whose abundance carries little weight. The gene calls are TRBV13 and TRBJ2-7; TRBD1 agrees at 7 bases. The CDR3 contains 15 residues. The germline V gene encodes CDR1 PRHDT and CDR2 FYEKMQ (reference sequence). Losses at the gene ends were 3 bases for V and 2 bases for J; bases not matched to a gene: 7. CDR3 residues: CASSFPPDRTYEQYF. The CDR3 DNA reads TGTGCCAGCAGCTTTCCCCCGGACAGGACCTACGAGCAGTACTTC.